The rows below give T cell receptor beta chains drawn from one sample of a study of blood T cell repertoires in COVID-19. Here immunoSEQ multiplex PCR was the method, and the copy in TCRdb shows in-frame clones only, minus some. The table shows over 55,000 clones, with 83% occurring only once. Sequenced sample: peripheral blood. Receptors were obtained from a middle-aged man with active COVID-19. CDR3s include the opening cysteine and the closing phenylalanine or tryptophan. The D gene is left open where the match is weak. Some rows have no size entry. The others give once, few or many, or a class for an expanded clone.

v_gene,d_gene,len,abundance,j_gene,CDR3nt,CDR3aa
TRBV6-2/TRBV6-3,TRBD2,16,NA,TRBJ2-5,TGTGCCAGCAGTTATAGATCGACTAGCGGGGGGGGGACCCAGTACTTC,CASSYRSTSGGGTQYF
TRBV24-1,TRBD2,14,NA,TRBJ2-5,TGTGCCACCAGTGATGCCTCACCGGGACTAGCGCCATACTTC,CATSDASPGLAPYF
TRBV7-9,NA,14,few,TRBJ2-7,TGTGCCAGCAGCTTATCCCAGGGGTCCCTCGAGCAGTACTTC,CASSLSQGSLEQYF
TRBV7-9,TRBD2,15,NA,TRBJ2-5,TGTGCCAGCAGCCAAGGACTAGCGGGGGCGGAGACCCAGTACTTC,CASSQGLAGAETQYF
TRBV27,TRBD1,14,once,TRBJ2-7,TGTGCCAGCAGTTTATCGACAGGGAGCGACGAGCAGTACTTC,CASSLSTGSDEQYF
TRBV11-3,TRBD2,13,NA,TRBJ2-1,TGTGCCAGCAGCCTCGGGGGGGCCAATGAGCAGTTCTTC,CASSLGGANEQFF
TRBV19,TRBD2,17,few,TRBJ2-1,TGTGCCAGTAGTAATTCGCTAGCGGGGGGTCTATACAATGAGCAGTTCTTC,CASSNSLAGGLYNEQFF
TRBV30,TRBD2,13,NA,TRBJ2-3,TGTGCCTGGAGTGAAACTAGCGACGATACGCAGTATTTT,CAWSETSDDTQYF
TRBV7-9,NA,15,NA,TRBJ1-2,TGTGCCAGCAGCCTTGAGGATCCGCGGAGGTATGGCTACACCTTC,CASSLEDPRRYGYTF
TRBV2,TRBD1,12,NA,TRBJ2-3,TGTGCCAGCACCTCTGACAGGGGAACGCAGTATTTT,CASTSDRGTQYF
TRBV4-3,TRBD2,16,NA,TRBJ2-7,TGCGCCAGCAGCCCTTTCGCTGGCGGGAGTAGGCACGAGCAGTACTTC,CASSPFAGGSRHEQYF
TRBV6-5,NA,12,once,TRBJ2-3,TGTGCCAGCAGCCCCGAAGCGGGTACGCAGTATTTT,CASSPEAGTQYF
TRBV3-1/TRBV3-2,TRBD2,16,few,TRBJ2-3,TGTGCCAGCAGCCAAGATCCAGGACTAGCGGGAGATACGCAGTATTTT,CASSQDPGLAGDTQYF
TRBV18,TRBD1,14,NA,TRBJ1-1,TGTGCCAGCTCTCTGGGACAGGGGGCCACTGAAGCTTTCTTT,CASSLGQGATEAFF
TRBV25-1,TRBD1,15,NA,TRBJ1-4,TGTGCCAGCAGTGAGCAGGGACAGGTGAATGAAAAACTGTTTTTT,CASSEQGQVNEKLFF
TRBV11-2,NA,14,NA,TRBJ2-1,TGTGCCAGCAGCTTAGGGGGTAGCGGAAATGAGCAGTTCTTC,CASSLGGSGNEQFF
TRBV7-3,NA,14,once,TRBJ2-5,TGTGCCAGCAGTCTAAGTAGCGTCCAGGAGACCCAGTACTTC,CASSLSSVQETQYF
TRBV4-3,TRBD2,19,NA,TRBJ2-7,TGCGCCAGCAGCCATTGGAGGACTAGCGGGACCAACCTAGAGTACGAGCAGTACTTC,CASSHWRTSGTNLEYEQYF
TRBV4-1,TRBD1,16,NA,TRBJ1-6,TGCGCCAGCAGCCAAGACGGACAGGGCAGGAATTCACCCCTCCACTTT,CASSQDGQGRNSPLHF
TRBV5-1,NA,14,NA,TRBJ2-1,TGCGCCAGCAGCGCAACACCCGACTACAATGAGCAGTTCTTC,CASSATPDYNEQFF
TRBV6-6,TRBD1,14,NA,TRBJ1-1,TGTGCCAGCACTTTCAGACAGGGAGGAACTGAAGCTTTCTTT,CASTFRQGGTEAFF
TRBV7-9,TRBD2,16,NA,TRBJ2-3,TGTGCCAGCAGCTTACGGGCAGGGACTAGCGGGGATACGCAGTATTTT,CASSLRAGTSGDTQYF
TRBV7-3,NA,22,NA,TRBJ2-1,TGTGCCAGCAGCTTACAGGGGGTTCGGGGGTTTACTAGCGGTAATTTAGGAGGTGAGCAGTTCTTC,CASSLQGVRGFTSGNLGGEQFF
TRBV9,TRBD1,13,NA,TRBJ1-2,TGTGCCAGCAGCGCGGGACAGATCTATGGCTACACCTTC,CASSAGQIYGYTF
TRBV5-1,NA,13,NA,TRBJ1-5,TGCGCCAGCAGTTTGGACATATATCAGCCCCAGCATTTT,CASSLDIYQPQHF
TRBV7-6,NA,15,NA,TRBJ2-7,TGTGCCAGCAGCCCGACTTCGGGACAATTCTACGAGCAGTACTTC,CASSPTSGQFYEQYF
TRBV24-1,NA,15,NA,TRBJ2-7,TGTGCCACCAGTGACCCAGCGGGCCCGACCTACGAGCAGTACTTC,CATSDPAGPTYEQYF
TRBV29-1,TRBD1,14,NA,TRBJ1-2,TGCAGCACCAGGACAGGGCGGACTAACTATGGCTACACCTTC,CSTRTGRTNYGYTF
TRBV30,TRBD1,11,NA,TRBJ2-1,TGTGCCTGGAGTCCGGACAGGGGGCTTTTCTTC,CAWSPDRGLFF
TRBV9,NA,16,NA,TRBJ2-7,TGTGCCAGCACCCCTGGGGCCAACCCCCGGACCTACGAGCAGTACTTC,CASTPGANPRTYEQYF
TRBV28,TRBD1,14,NA,TRBJ1-2,TGTGCCAGCCTGACAGGGGATCGCGACTATGGCTACACCTTC,CASLTGDRDYGYTF
TRBV4-2,NA,15,NA,TRBJ2-3,TGTGCCAGCAGCCCGAGCGGGCGCCGCCCAGATACGCAGTATTTT,CASSPSGRRPDTQYF